Below, 7 T cell receptor beta chains from the same sample are listed, as sequenced in a study of T cells in Graves' hyperthyroidism and ophthalmopathy. Authors of the study amplified TCR beta CDR3 regions from RNA transcripts. Researchers ran a first-round RT-PCR on the TCR CDR3 using the HTBI primer set. TCRdb re-derived calls from the multiplex PCR reads in MiXCR, one entry per CDR3 protein. The sample lists about 290,000 distinct CDR3 sequences, about 15% seen once, with approximately 60% in the top ten. Sequencing was performed on blood. All receptors come from a woman aged 60-70 years with Graves' ophthalmopathy.

The sample holds many counts of this clonotype. The chain recombines TRBV29-1 with TRBJ2-1, with D possibly being TRBD2 (5 bases). Trimming stripped 3 bases from V and 8 bases from J, with 17 bases between. Looked up from germline, CDR1 is SQVTM and CDR2 is ANQGSEA. The CDR3 covers 14 residues. The chain's CDR3 is CSVEGPLGRDEQFF. The DNA for the CDR3 is TGCAGCGTTGAGGGCCCCCTCGGGCGGGATGAGCAGTTCTTC.

The V and J genes are TRBV5-5 and TRBJ2-5; TRBD1 is a possible D gene (6 bases). CDR1 is SGHKS and CDR2 is YYEKEE in the germline V gene (reference sequence). CDR3 length equals 15 residues. Trimming pared 0 bases from V and 5 bases from J, leaving 14 bases between. CDR3 bases: TGTGCCAGCAGCTTGGCCCCAGGGGTCGGTGAGACCCAGTACTTC. This gives the protein CASSLAPGVGETQYF. The full variable domain, completed using reference TRBV5-5 and TRBJ2-5, is DAGVTQSPTHLIKTRGQQVTLRCSPISGHKSVSWYQQVLGQGPQFIFQYYEKEERGRGNFPDRFSARQFPNYSSELNVNALLLGDSALYLCASSLAPGVGETQYFGPGTRLLVL.

Many counts were recorded for this clonotype. The rearrangement joins TRBV28 to TRBJ1-1; tentative D call: TRBD1 (5 bases). Germline assignment: CDR1 MDHEN and CDR2 SYDVKM. This CDR3 is 14 amino acids long. The V end was cut by 6 bases, the J end by 1 base, with 12 bases between. As DNA, the CDR3 is TGTGCCAGCAGGGCGGGACCGGCGAACACTGAAGCTTTCTTT. It translates to CASRAGPANTEAFF.

This clonotype came up many times. J is TRBJ2-3 and V is TRBV6-2 or TRBV6-3; 12 bases are a match to TRBD2. The CDR3 is 16 amino acids. CDR1 is MNHEY, CDR2 SVGEGT, per germline. V shed 5 bases, J shed 2 bases, and the junction held 5 bases outside the gene matches. The DNA of the CDR3 is TGTGCCAGCAGTCATACTAGCGGGAGGACCACAGATACGCAGTATTTT. This gives the protein CASSHTSGRTTDTQYF.

This clonotype was seen ten or more times. The chain carries TRBV20-1 and TRBJ1-5; TRBD1 matches at 7 bases. With V trimmed by 0 bases and J by 2 bases, 10 bases remained unmatched. This CDR3 is built from 17 residues. Per germline, CDR1 DFQATT and CDR2 SNEGSKA (reference sequence). CDR3 loop: CSARDSTGRRGNQPQHF. The CDR3 nucleotides are TGCAGTGCTAGAGACTCGACAGGGCGCAGGGGCAATCAGCCCCAGCATTTT.

The V and J genes are TRBV5-1 and TRBJ1-1, with D unresolved. Trimming left V 4 bases short and J 1 base short, with 14 bases between. CDR3 length equals 15 residues. Germline CDR1 and CDR2: SGHRS and YFSETQ. The CDR3 protein is CASSPTSSTNTEAFF. The CDR3 DNA reads TGCGCCAGCAGCCCAACCAGTTCAACGAACACTGAAGCTTTCTTT.

This clonotype was observed at least ten times. The chain combines TRBV20-1 with TRBJ2-7; 10 bases agree with TRBD2. Looked up from germline, CDR1 is DFQATT and CDR2 is SNEGSKA (reference sequence). After removal of 1 base from V and 3 bases from J, the junction contained 9 bases not matched to a gene. This CDR3 has 16 amino acids. The CDR3 DNA sequence: TGCAGTGCTAGAGTTCGTCTAGCGGGAGTTCACTACGAGCAGTACTTC. Translated: CSARVRLAGVHYEQYF.